This T cell receptor beta chain was sequenced in a study of human T cells and chemical hapten exposure. Time point: patch test 3, about 24 weeks after DPC sensitization. Treatment given: therapeutic diphenylcyclopropenone sensitization with weekly scalp DPC. TCRdb fed the RACE reads into MiXCR, producing one record per CDR3 protein. Of about 190,000 distinct CDR3 sequences in the sample, under 30% are singletons; the top ten hold 2.5%. This clonotype appeared a few times. The CDR3 covers 18 residues. Germline assignment: CDR1 DFQATT and CDR2 SNEGSKA (reference sequence). Trimming cost V 5 bases and J 8 bases; bases outside gene matches: 15.

The material sequenced was whole blood, taken in connection with sensitization to the hapten diphenylcyclopropenone (DPC). V is TRBV20-1 and J is TRBJ2-1, with 16 bases fitting TRBD2. This TCR was sampled from a woman between 40 and 55 years old with alopecia areata. Some clones in this sample may be carry-over from other donors' samples. CDR3 loop: CSAEAGGLAGGPWDEQFF. The CDR3 nucleotides read TGCAGTGCTGAGGCGGGGGGACTAGCGGGAGGGCCCTGGGATGAGCAGTTCTTC.